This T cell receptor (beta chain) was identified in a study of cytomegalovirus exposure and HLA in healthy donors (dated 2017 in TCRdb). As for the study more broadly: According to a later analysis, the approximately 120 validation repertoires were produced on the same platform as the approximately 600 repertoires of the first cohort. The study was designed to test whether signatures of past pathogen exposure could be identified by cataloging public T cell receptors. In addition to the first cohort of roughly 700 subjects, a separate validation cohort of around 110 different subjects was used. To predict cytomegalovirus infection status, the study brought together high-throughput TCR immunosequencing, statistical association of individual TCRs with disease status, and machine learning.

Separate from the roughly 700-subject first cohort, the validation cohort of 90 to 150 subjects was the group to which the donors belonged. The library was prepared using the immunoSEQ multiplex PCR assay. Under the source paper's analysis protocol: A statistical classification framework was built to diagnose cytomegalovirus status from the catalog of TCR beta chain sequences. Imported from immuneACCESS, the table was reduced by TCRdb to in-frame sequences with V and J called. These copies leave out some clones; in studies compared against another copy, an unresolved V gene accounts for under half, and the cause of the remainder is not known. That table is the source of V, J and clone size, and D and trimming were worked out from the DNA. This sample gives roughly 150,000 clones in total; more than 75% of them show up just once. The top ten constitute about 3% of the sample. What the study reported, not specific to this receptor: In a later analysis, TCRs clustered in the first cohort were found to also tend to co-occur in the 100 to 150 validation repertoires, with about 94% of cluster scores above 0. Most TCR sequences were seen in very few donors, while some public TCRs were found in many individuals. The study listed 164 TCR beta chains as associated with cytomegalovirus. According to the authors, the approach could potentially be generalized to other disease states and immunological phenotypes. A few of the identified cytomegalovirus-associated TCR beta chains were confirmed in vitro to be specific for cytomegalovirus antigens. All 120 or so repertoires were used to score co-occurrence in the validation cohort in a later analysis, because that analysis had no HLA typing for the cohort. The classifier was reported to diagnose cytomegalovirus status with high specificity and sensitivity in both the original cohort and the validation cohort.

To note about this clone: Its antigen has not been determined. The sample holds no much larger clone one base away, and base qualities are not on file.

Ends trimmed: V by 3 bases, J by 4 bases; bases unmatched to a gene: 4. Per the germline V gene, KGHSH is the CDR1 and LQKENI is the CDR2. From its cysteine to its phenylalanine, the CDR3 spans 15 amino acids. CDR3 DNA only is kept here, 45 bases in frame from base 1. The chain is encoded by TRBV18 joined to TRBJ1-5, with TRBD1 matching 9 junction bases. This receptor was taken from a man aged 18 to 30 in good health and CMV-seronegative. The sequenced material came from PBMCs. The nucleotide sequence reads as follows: TGTGCCAGCTCACCCGGGACAGGGCCGAATCAGCCCCAGCATTTT. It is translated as CASSPGTGPNQPQHF.